The next 20 T cell receptor beta chains were all read from a single sample in a study of CXCR3-negative and CXCR3-positive naive CD8 T cells. Findings and limits, study-wide: The study found more hydrophobic TRB CDR3s in CXCR3-positive naive cells than in CXCR3-negative naive cells.

UMI-labeled TRB cDNA libraries were prepared by 5' RACE. TCRdb reprocessed the 5' RACE reads and stores each CDR3 protein as one record, lacking DNA. Its clone listing holds over 70,000 distinct CDR3 sequences. Their recognized antigens are unknown. The sequenced sample consisted of naive CXCR3+ CD8+ T cells from blood. Documented subset: CD45RO-CCR7+CD27+CD95- naive CD8+ T cells expressing CXCR3 (TNR3+). The receptors come from a human donor in good health. Some clones in this sample may be carry-over from other donors' samples.

V gene TRBV7-3 combines with J gene TRBJ2-3. The germline gives CDR1 SGHTA, CDR2 FQGTGA. The CDR3 has 16 residues. CDR3 sequence: CASSSPYGGGTDTQNF.

The chain couples TRBV15 to TRBJ2-4; TCRdb returns TRBD1, unconfirmable since there is no DNA. Germline V gene data show CDR1 as LNHNV and CDR2 as YYDKDF (reference sequence). The CDR3 extends over 17 amino acids. The CDR3 sequence: CATSKPGTGQAKNIQYF.

The V call is TRBV27, the J call TRBJ2-7; TCRdb lists TRBD2, though no DNA is available to test this call. Germline values: CDR1 MNHEY, CDR2 SMNVEV (reference sequence). CDR3 length: 17 residues. This CDR3 is CASSIGLAGGQIYEQYF.

The chain joins TRBV4-1 to TRBJ2-1; the TRBD2 assignment by TCRdb is unverifiable without DNA. CDR1 MGHRA and CDR2 YSYEKL come from the germline V gene. The CDR3 runs to 14 residues. CDR3 residues: CASSHASRINEQFF.

The CDR3 region is CASSPEGRRSSYEQYF. This sequence joins TRBV18 and TRBJ2-7; TCRdb names TRBD2, which stays unverified in the absence of DNA. Germline V lookup: CDR1 KGHSH, CDR2 LQKENI. The CDR3 covers 16 residues. The variable domain in full, completed from reference TRBV18 and TRBJ2-7, reads NAGVMQNPRHLVRRRGQEARLRCSPMKGHSHVYWYRQLPEEGLKFMVYLQKENIIDESGMPKERFSAEFPKEGPSILRIQQVVRGDSAAYFCASSPEGRRSSYEQYFGPGTRLTVT.

CDR3 in amino acids: CASWTGTGATLANTGELFF. V gene TRBV23-1 combines with J gene TRBJ2-2; the TRBD1 assignment by TCRdb is unverifiable without DNA. TRBV23-1 is annotated as an ORF whose role is uncertain. This CDR3 comprises 19 residues.

The chain uses TRBV12-3 or TRBV12-4 and TRBJ2-1; the TCRdb call, TRBD1, lacks DNA for checking. The CDR3 totals 15 residues. The CDR3 loop is CASTFWGQDVREQFF.

The chain couples TRBV2 to TRBJ1-1; TCRdb's D call of TRBD1 is untestable without DNA. The CDR3 runs to 14 residues. Germline V gene data show CDR1 as SNHLY and CDR2 as FYNNEI. The CDR3 loop is CAKSPGGQKTEAFF.

This chain links TRBV28 with TRBJ2-7; without DNA, the TCRdb call of TRBD1 cannot be checked. The CDR3 is made up of 18 amino acids. From germline, CDR1 is MDHEN and CDR2 SYDVKM. CDR3 residues: CASSPPTTGGPRSYEQYF.

The J gene is TRBJ2-5, the V gene TRBV7-7; TCRdb's D gene call, TRBD1, goes unchecked for lack of DNA. The CDR3 is 14 amino acids. Per germline, CDR1 SSHAT and CDR2 FNYEAQ (reference sequence). CDR3: CASSLGGTQETQYF.

The chain recombines TRBV7-9 with TRBJ2-1. CDR1 and CDR2 from the germline V gene are SEHNR and FQNEAQ (reference sequence). The CDR3 sequence is 16 residues long. The CDR3 is CASSLEFGTPYNEQFF.

The J gene is TRBJ2-7, the V gene TRBV7-6; the TCRdb D gene call, TRBD1, has no DNA to confirm it. This CDR3 is 13 amino acids long. The germline V gene has CDR1 SGHVS and CDR2 FNYEAQ. CDR3: CASSLRTGYEQYF.

The CDR3 region is CASSLVRGDKSSYNEQFF. V is TRBV7-6 and J is TRBJ2-1; TCRdb designates TRBD1, a call that cannot be tested without DNA. CDR1 is SGHVS, CDR2 FNYEAQ, per germline. This CDR3 spans 18 amino acids.

The V call is TRBV6-8, the J call TRBJ2-1; TCRdb's D call, TRBD1, is unchecked because there is no DNA. The CDR3 runs to 16 residues. CDR1 is MNHGY and CDR2 is SAAAGT in the germline V gene. This chain's CDR3 is CASTRYRGSSYNEQFF.

The J gene is TRBJ2-1, the V gene TRBV5-5. Germline values: CDR1 SGHKS, CDR2 YYEKEE (reference sequence). This CDR3 is 15 amino acids long. The CDR3: CASSFYLSSYNEQFF.

The chain recombines TRBV7-2 with TRBJ2-5. In germline, CDR1 is SGHTA, CDR2 FQGNSA. The CDR3 is made up of 16 amino acids. The chain's CDR3 is CARSPKDFFGQETQYF. Based on the CDR3 plus reference TRBV7-2 and TRBJ2-5, the full variable domain is GAGVSQSPSNKVTEKGKDVELRCDPISGHTALYWYRQSLGQGLEFLIYFQGNSAPDKSGLPSDRFSAERTGGSVSTLTIQRTQQEDSAVYLCARSPKDFFGQETQYFGPGTRLLVL.

V gene TRBV4-3 combines with J gene TRBJ2-1; lacking DNA, the TRBD1 call made by TCRdb goes unchecked. This CDR3 has 15 residues. Germline CDR1 is LGHNA and CDR2 is YSLEER. CDR3 amino acids: CASSQDLSGVNEQFF.

The chain employs TRBV20-1 and TRBJ2-7. CDR3 length: 13 residues. Germline lookup yields CDR1 DFQATT and CDR2 SNEGSKA (reference sequence). CDR3 amino acids: CSAREGWDYEQYF.

This chain joins TRBV4-1 and TRBJ2-1; the TCRdb D gene call, TRBD1, has no DNA to confirm it. This CDR3 has 15 residues. CDR1 and CDR2 (germline): MGHRA, YSYEKL. The chain's CDR3 is CASSQGHREFDEQFF.

This CDR3 is CASSLGQARGKLFF. The chain links TRBV7-9 to TRBJ1-4; as DNA is missing, the TRBD1 call by TCRdb cannot be tested. This CDR3 is built from 14 residues. Germline-derived CDR1 and CDR2 are SEHNR and FQNEAQ (reference sequence).